Listed below are T cell receptor beta chains from one sample, sequenced in a study of blood T cell repertoires in COVID-19. Clones were sequenced by immunoSEQ multiplex PCR, and TCRdb holds only the in-frame ones, with some missing. The top ten clones hold roughly 8.1% of a sample with some 170,000 clones, 82% of them seen once. What was sequenced was peripheral blood. These receptors came from a woman between 65 and 79 years old with acute or convalescent COVID-19. Both conserved end residues are part of each CDR3. A D gene is named only where the DNA matches it firmly. Clone size is given for some rows only: seen once, a few or many times, or a class if the clone is expanded.

TRBJ2-1 NA NA TRBV7-8 TGTGCCAGCAGCTTAGAGCTATACAATGAGCAGTTCTTC CASSLELYNEQFF
TRBJ2-7 TRBD2 few TRBV2 TGTGCCAGCAGTGTGACTAGCAGGTACGAGCAGTACTTC CASSVTSRYEQYF
TRBJ2-1 NA NA TRBV7-7 TGTGCTAGCAGCCTAGCTCTCTCCCGGGGATACAATGAGCAGTTCTTC CASSLALSRGYNEQFF
TRBJ2-2 NA once TRBV6-2/TRBV6-3 TGTGCCAGCAGTTACCGGCGGAGGGGGAACACCGGGGAGCTGTTTTTT CASSYRRRGNTGELFF
TRBJ1-2 TRBD1 NA TRBV30 TGTGCCTGGATTGTTGGAGGGGGCCACTATGGCTACACCTTC CAWIVGGGHYGYTF
TRBJ2-1 TRBD2 NA TRBV4-3 TGCGCCAGCAGCCGCTCTCGGGTTCCCTTCGGGGGGACCGATGAGCAGTTCTTC CASSRSRVPFGGTDEQFF
TRBJ1-3 TRBD1 NA TRBV9 TGTGCCAGCAGCAACCCCCAGGGGGACACACTCTCTGGAAACACCATATATTTT CASSNPQGDTLSGNTIYF
TRBJ1-2 NA NA TRBV7-2 TGTGCCAGCAGCTTAGTTTCGGGGGGCGGGTATGGCTACACCTTC CASSLVSGGGYGYTF
TRBJ2-7 NA NA TRBV5-5 TGTGCCAGCAGCCGGGATAGTTTTTCCTACGAGCAGTACTTC CASSRDSFSYEQYF
TRBJ1-2 TRBD1 NA TRBV12-3/TRBV12-4 TGTGCCAGCAGGCAGGGACAGTCCTATGGCTACACCTTC CASRQGQSYGYTF
TRBJ2-1 NA NA TRBV11-2 TGTGCCAGCAGCCCCCGATTTACTAGCAACAATGAGCAGTTCTTC CASSPRFTSNNEQFF
TRBJ1-5 TRBD1 NA TRBV19 TGTGCCAGTACAACGGACAGGGGGAATCAGCCCCAGCATTTT CASTTDRGNQPQHF
TRBJ1-2 NA NA TRBV29-1 TGCAGCGTTGAAGGGGCCCAAGATGGCTACACCTTC CSVEGAQDGYTF
TRBJ1-4 TRBD1 once TRBV27 TGTGCCAGCAGGTCGACAGGGAGGAATGAAAAACTGTTTTTT CASRSTGRNEKLFF
TRBJ1-1 TRBD1 NA TRBV5-1 TGCGCCAGCAGCTTGGAGGGACAGGGCACTGAAGCTTTCTTT CASSLEGQGTEAFF
TRBJ1-1 NA NA TRBV14 TGTGCCAGCAGCCAAGAATGGGCGAACACTGAAGCTTTCTTT CASSQEWANTEAFF